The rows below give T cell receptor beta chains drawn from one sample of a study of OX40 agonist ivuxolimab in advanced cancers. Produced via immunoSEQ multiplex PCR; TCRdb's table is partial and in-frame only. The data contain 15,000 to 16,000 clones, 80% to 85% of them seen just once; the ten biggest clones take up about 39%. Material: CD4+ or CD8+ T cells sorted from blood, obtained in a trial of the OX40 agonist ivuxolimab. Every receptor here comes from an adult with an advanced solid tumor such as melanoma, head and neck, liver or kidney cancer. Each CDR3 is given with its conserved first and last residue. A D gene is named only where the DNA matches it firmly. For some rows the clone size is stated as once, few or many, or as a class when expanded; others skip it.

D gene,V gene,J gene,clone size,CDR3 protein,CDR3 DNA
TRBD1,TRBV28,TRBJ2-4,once,CASRGAPDREIQYF,TGTGCCAGCAGAGGGGCCCCGGACAGGGAGATTCAGTACTTC
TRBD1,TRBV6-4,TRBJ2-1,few,CASSEGDRDYNEQFF,TGTGCCAGCAGTGAGGGGGACAGGGACTACAATGAGCAGTTCTTC
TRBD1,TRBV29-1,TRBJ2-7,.,CSVRDSAYEQYF,TGCAGCGTTCGGGACAGCGCCTACGAGCAGTACTTC
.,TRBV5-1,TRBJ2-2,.,CASSLVDTGELFF,TGCGCCAGCAGCTTGGTTGACACCGGGGAGCTGTTTTTT
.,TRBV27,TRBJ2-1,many,CASSVASSYNEQFF,TGTGCCAGCTCGGTAGCGAGCTCCTACAATGAGCAGTTCTTC
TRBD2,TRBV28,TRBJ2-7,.,CASSYAGVDEQYF,TGTGCCAGCAGTTACGCGGGAGTCGACGAGCAGTACTTC
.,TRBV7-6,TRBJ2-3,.,CASSLWRPGVPTTDTQYF,TGTGCCAGCAGCTTATGGCGCCCGGGAGTCCCAACCACAGATACGCAGTATTTT
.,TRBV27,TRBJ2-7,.,CASSSVGTSSYEQYF,TGTGCCAGCAGCTCCGTGGGGACTTCCTCCTACGAGCAGTACTTC
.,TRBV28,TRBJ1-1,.,CASSLIWRAEAFF,TGTGCCAGCAGCCTTATCTGGAGGGCTGAAGCTTTCTTT
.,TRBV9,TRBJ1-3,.,CASSAGNGNTIYF,TGTGCCAGCAGCGCGGGAAATGGAAACACCATATATTTT
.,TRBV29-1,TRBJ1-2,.,CSVEATRGLYTF,TGCAGCGTTGAGGCTACAAGGGGCCTCTACACCTTC
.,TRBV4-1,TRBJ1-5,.,CASSHEGEQPQHF,TGCGCCAGCAGCCATGAGGGGGAGCAGCCCCAGCATTTT
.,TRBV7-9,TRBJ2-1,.,CASTATSSYNEQFF,TGTGCCAGCACTGCGACGAGCTCCTACAATGAGCAGTTCTTC
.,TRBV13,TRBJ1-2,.,CASSLLTGYNGYTF,TGTGCCAGCAGCTTACTTACAGGGTACAATGGCTACACCTTC
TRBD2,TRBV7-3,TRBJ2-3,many,CASSTNGGADTQYF,TGTGCCAGCAGCACAAACGGGGGGGCAGATACGCAGTATTTT
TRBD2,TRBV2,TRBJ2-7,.,CASRPTRDYTSYEQYF,TGTGCCAGCAGACCAACCCGGGACTACACCTCCTACGAGCAGTACTTC
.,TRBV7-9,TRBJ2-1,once,CASSLVSYNEQFF,TGTGCCAGCAGCTTAGTCTCCTACAATGAGCAGTTCTTC
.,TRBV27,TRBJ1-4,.,CASSSDLSNEKLFF,TGTGCCAGCAGCTCGGACTTGTCTAATGAAAAACTGTTTTTT
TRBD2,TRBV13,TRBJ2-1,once,CASSLGLAGRLREQFF,TGTGCCAGCAGCCTGGGACTAGCGGGACGGCTTAGGGAGCAGTTCTTC
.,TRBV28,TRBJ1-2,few,CASSPPGLTHGYTF,TGTGCCAGCAGTCCTCCGGGACTCACCCATGGCTACACCTTC
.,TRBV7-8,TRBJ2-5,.,CASSFLPGAVGGETQYF,TGTGCCAGCAGCTTCCTCCCAGGGGCCGTGGGAGGAGAGACCCAGTACTTC
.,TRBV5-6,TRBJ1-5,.,CASSSWGGGNQPQHF,TGTGCCAGCAGCTCATGGGGAGGGGGAAATCAGCCCCAGCATTTT
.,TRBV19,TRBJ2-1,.,CASSSLTGLDNEQFF,TGTGCCAGTAGTTCCTTAACGGGGCTCGACAATGAGCAGTTCTTC
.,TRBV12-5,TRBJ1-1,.,CASGSDSGQAFF,TGTGCTAGTGGCTCGGACAGTGGACAAGCTTTCTTT
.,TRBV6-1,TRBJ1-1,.,CASSYLTNTEAFF,TGTGCCAGCAGTTATTTAACGAACACTGAAGCTTTCTTT
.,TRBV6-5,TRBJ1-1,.,CASRAAGTEAFF,TGTGCCAGCAGGGCCGCGGGCACTGAAGCTTTCTTT
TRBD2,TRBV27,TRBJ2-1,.,CASSLWGLAGAERGNEQFF,TGTGCCAGCAGTTTATGGGGACTAGCGGGAGCGGAGAGGGGGAATGAGCAGTTCTTC
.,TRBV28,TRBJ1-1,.,CASNPRGLNTEAFF,TGTGCCAGCAACCCCAGGGGACTGAACACTGAAGCTTTCTTT
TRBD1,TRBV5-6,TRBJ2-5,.,CASSWGQAQETQYF,TGTGCCAGCAGCTGGGGACAGGCCCAAGAGACCCAGTACTTC
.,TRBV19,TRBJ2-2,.,CASRGQANTGELFF,TGTGCCAGTAGAGGCCAGGCGAACACCGGGGAGCTGTTTTTT
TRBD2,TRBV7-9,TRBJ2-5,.,CASSAETSGGQVTQYF,TGTGCCAGCAGCGCAGAGACTAGCGGGGGGCAGGTGACCCAGTACTTC
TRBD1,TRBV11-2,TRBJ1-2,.,CASSLEDRASNYGYTF,TGTGCCAGCAGCTTAGAGGACAGGGCATCGAACTATGGCTACACCTTC
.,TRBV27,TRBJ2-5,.,CASSLGGPGSQETQYF,TGTGCCAGCAGTTTAGGTGGACCCGGGAGTCAAGAGACCCAGTACTTC
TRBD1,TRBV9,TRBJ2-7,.,CASSPRDRSYEQYF,TGTGCCAGCAGCCCGCGGGACAGGTCCTACGAGCAGTACTTC
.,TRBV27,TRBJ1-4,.,CASSNQGTTNEKLFF,TGTGCCAGCAGCAACCAGGGAACAACTAATGAAAAACTGTTTTTT
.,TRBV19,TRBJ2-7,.,CASTGTSSSYEQYF,TGTGCCAGTACGGGGACCTCGAGCTCCTACGAGCAGTACTTC
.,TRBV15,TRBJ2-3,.,CATSTNLLSSTDTQYF,TGTGCCACCAGCACTAATCTGCTCTCTAGCACAGATACGCAGTATTTT
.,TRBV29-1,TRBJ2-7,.,CSVGLGRLDEQYF,TGCAGCGTTGGGCTGGGGCGATTGGACGAGCAGTACTTC
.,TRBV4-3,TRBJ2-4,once,CASSQDGAGFGYDIQYF,TGCGCCAGCAGCCAAGATGGGGCAGGGTTTGGGTATGACATTCAGTACTTC
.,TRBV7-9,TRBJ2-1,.,CASSLGAASYNEQFF,TGTGCCAGCAGCTTAGGGGCCGCCTCCTACAATGAGCAGTTCTTC
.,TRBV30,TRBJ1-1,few,CAWSVMGTEAFF,TGTGCCTGGAGTGTAATGGGAACTGAAGCTTTCTTT
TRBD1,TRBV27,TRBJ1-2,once,CASSSYEGQGSYGYTF,TGTGCCAGCAGTTCCTACGAGGGACAGGGGTCCTATGGCTACACCTTC